This TCR beta chain was recorded in a study of OX40 agonist ivuxolimab in advanced cancers. Data came from immunoSEQ multiplex PCR; TCRdb stores just in-frame clones and leaves some out. The table records about 7,000 clones, approximately 80% of them present only once. The CDR3 length is 15 residues. Looked up from germline, CDR1 is MNHNS and CDR2 is SASEGT. Between the trimmed V and J ends, which lost 5 bases and 1 base, there was a span of 14 bases. The source material was CD4+ or CD8+ T cells sorted from blood, sampled in a trial of the OX40 agonist ivuxolimab. The chain couples TRBV6-1 to TRBJ1-1; D call uncertain. The source is an adult with an advanced solid tumor such as melanoma, head and neck, liver or kidney cancer. The CDR3, as DNA: TGTGCCAGCAGTATGCAGCCGGCCCCGAACACTGAAGCTTTCTTT. It is translated as CASSMQPAPNTEAFF.